The T cell receptor (beta chain) described here comes from a study of blood T cell repertoires in COVID-19 (dated by TCRdb to about 2020). Some background on the complete study: Samples covering the acute and convalescent phases of COVID-19 were provided by collaborators in the United States, Italy and Spain. The material from the prospective study consisted of cDNA or gDNA derived from T cells, B-cell-depleted T cells, or PBMCs. Subjects who had been exposed to COVID-19, were actively infected with it, or had recovered from it provided the deeply sampled blood TCRbeta repertoires that made up the dataset. The repertoires were released in a freely available public database meant as a resource for research on the immune response to SARS-CoV-2. The samples were drawn from two sources: the first 160 participants of the ongoing ImmuneRACE study, and 950 to 1,500 subjects contributed by 6 global collaborators. Nearly every sample came with metadata listing a de-identified subject ID, COVID-19 status, age in years and sex. Where available, HLA class I and class II types were taken from metadata supplied by the sample provider and were not determined by assay-based typing. The study at large found these results: Clinical and demographic metadata were provided uncurated, with the amount varying by source and participant.

As regards this clone: This receptor's antigen is unknown. It has no much larger one-base neighbor in the sample; base qualities were not kept.

TCRbeta CDR3 regions were amplified from genomic DNA using the immunoSEQ Assay, a bias-controlled multiplex PCR. The original methods were these. Nucleated cell counts per sample were estimated from amplification of reference gene primers within the assay. Sequence reads were collapsed and filtered to measure the absolute abundance of every unique TCRbeta CDR3 rearrangement. Productive Simpson clonality was computed per sample as the square root of Simpson's diversity index over productive rearrangements. Entries here come from immuneACCESS through TCRdb and include only in-frame sequences with V and J called. Some clones fail to appear in such tables; in the studies checked, an unresolved V gene covers under half of the shortfall, and the cause of the remainder is unknown. Clone size and V and J calls were adopted from that table, with D and trimming inferred from the DNA. The sample contains 70,000 to 95,000 clones, 85% to 95% of them found a single time. The ten largest clonotypes hold nearly 6.5% of the sample.

From a lookup of the germline V gene, CDR1 and CDR2 are SGHNT and YENEEA. The CDR3 goes from the cysteine to the phenylalanine over 14 residues. The retained sequence is limited to the CDR3, 42 bases, with the frame set at the first base. The V and J ends are trimmed by 1 base and 6 bases, leaving 12 bases between them. The collaborating institutions used their own protocols to collect whole blood in K2EDTA tubes. For TCRbeta analysis, collaborators shipped samples as frozen whole blood, isolated PBMCs, or DNA extracted from either of those sample types. The source material was peripheral blood. The sequence links TRBV11-3 to TRBJ1-1; the D gene is possibly TRBD1, with 6 bases matching. The sequence was collected from a woman aged 55-75 years with active COVID-19. The bases are TGTGCCAGCAGCTTAGCGGGGGGCGTAGCTGAAGCTTTCTTT. It is translated as CASSLAGGVAEAFF.